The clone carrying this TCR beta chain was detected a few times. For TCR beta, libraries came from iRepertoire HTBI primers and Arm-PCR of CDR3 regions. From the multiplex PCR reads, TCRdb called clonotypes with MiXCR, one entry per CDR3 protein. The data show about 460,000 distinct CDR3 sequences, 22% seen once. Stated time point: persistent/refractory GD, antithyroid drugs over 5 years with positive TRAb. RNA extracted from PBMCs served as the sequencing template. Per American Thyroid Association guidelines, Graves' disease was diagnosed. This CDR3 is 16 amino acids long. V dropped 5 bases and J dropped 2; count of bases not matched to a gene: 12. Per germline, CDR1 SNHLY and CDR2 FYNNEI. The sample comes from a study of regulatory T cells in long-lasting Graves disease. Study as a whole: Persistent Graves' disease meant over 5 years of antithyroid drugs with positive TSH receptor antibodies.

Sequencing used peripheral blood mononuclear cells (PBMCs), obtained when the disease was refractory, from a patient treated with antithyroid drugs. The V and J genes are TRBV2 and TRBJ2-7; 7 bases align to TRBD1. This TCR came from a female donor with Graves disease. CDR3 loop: CASSSEGAPTTYEQYF. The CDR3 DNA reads TGTGCCAGCAGTAGCGAGGGGGCCCCCACGACCTACGAGCAGTACTTC. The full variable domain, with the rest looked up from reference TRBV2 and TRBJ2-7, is EPEVTQTPSHQVTQMGQEVILRCVPISNHLYFYWYRQILGQKVEFLVSFYNNEISEKSEIFDDQFSVERPDGSNFTLKIRSTKLEDSAMYFCASSSEGAPTTYEQYFGPGTRLTVT.